This T cell receptor (beta chain) derives from a study of blood T cell repertoires in COVID-19. Overall study context: From T cells, B-cell-depleted T cells, or PBMCs came the material, which was cDNA or gDNA.

In the authors' methods: Reference gene primer amplification in the assay estimated nucleated cell counts. The protocol was immunoSEQ multiplex PCR, while the TCRdb copy is restricted to in-frame clones and leaves out a portion. The DNA was the basis for D and trimming; V, J and clone size are from that table. Of around 250,000 clones in the sample, approximately 82% are singletons; the top ten hold less than 3.5%. CDR1 is SGHRS, CDR2 YFSETQ, per germline. J lost 4 bases, V lost 4 bases, and 7 bases had no gene match. The CDR3 has 15 residues. Input material: peripheral blood. The sequence came from a young woman with acute or convalescent COVID-19. V and J are TRBV5-1 and TRBJ1-5; 8 bases map to TRBD1. CDR3 in amino acids: CASSPSDRANQPQHF. In DNA, the CDR3 is TGCGCCAGCAGCCCTTCGGACAGGGCAAATCAGCCCCAGCATTTT.